This T cell receptor (beta chain) is drawn from a study of blood T cell repertoires in COVID-19. The wider study: The United States, Italy and Spain supplied acute and convalescent COVID-19 samples.

CDR1 and CDR2 (germline): MNHEY, SVGAGI. The CDR3 is made up of 12 amino acids. Trimming at V came to 5 bases and at J to 7 bases, leaving 4 bases not matched to a gene. This clone was found a few times. Data came from immunoSEQ multiplex PCR; TCRdb stores just in-frame clones and leaves some out. The table includes about 350,000 clones, roughly 90% detected once. The study drew participants aged about 18 to 89 years from some 23 US areas. Among Cohort 3 donors, those recovered had two negative PCRs, clearance, or symptom resolution. The receptor was isolated from a woman aged 30 to 39 who had recovered from COVID-19. The chain uses TRBV6-5 and TRBJ2-7; 8 nucleotides line up with TRBD2. The specimen was PBMCs or T cells enriched from blood (not recorded which). In nucleotides, the CDR3 is TGTGCCAGCAGTCCGCGGGGGGAGGAGCAGTACTTC. This encodes CASSPRGEEQYF.